This record concerns one T cell receptor beta chain sequence. The sample comes from a study of OX40 agonist ivuxolimab in advanced cancers. Overall study: Among those enrolled, mean age was about 62 years (range about 23 to 79) and about 81% were male.

The protocol was immunoSEQ multiplex PCR, while the TCRdb copy is restricted to in-frame clones and leaves out a portion. The table lists roughly 45,000 clones, over 75% of them singletons, with 7.9% in the top ten. With baseline, cycle 4 day 1, and cycle 7 day 1 as timepoints, blood was sampled. Trimming pared 5 bases from V and 6 bases from J, leaving 14 bases between. This CDR3 spans 14 amino acids. Germline CDR1 reads SGHTA; CDR2 reads FQGNSA. This TCR derives from an adult with an advanced solid tumor such as melanoma, head and neck, liver or kidney cancer. The genes are TRBV7-2 and TRBJ2-1; the D is unclear. The sequencing here drew on CD4+ or CD8+ T cells sorted from blood, taken in a trial of the OX40 agonist ivuxolimab. The CDR3: CASSLNARGNEQFF. The CDR3 DNA reads TGTGCCAGCAGCCTTAATGCGCGAGGCAATGAGCAGTTCTTC.